Sequencing of this T cell receptor beta chain was carried out in a study of blood T cell repertoires in COVID-19. The length of the CDR3 is 15 residues. V lost 3 bases and J 1 base, leaving 12 bases between the germline ends. Germline V gene lookup returns CDR1 LNHDA and CDR2 SQIVND (reference sequence). Methods used by the authors: From reference gene primer amplification, estimates of nucleated cell counts were derived. Profiled with immunoSEQ multiplex PCR; TCRdb holds only in-frame clones, not every one. V and J calls plus clone size are reproduced from that table; the DNA served to infer D and trimming. Among 100,000 to 150,000 clones, around 83% were seen once, and the ten largest hold about 9.6%.

The sequence came from a man aged 35-49 years with active or convalescent COVID-19. The sample taken for sequencing was peripheral blood. This chain uses TRBV19 with TRBJ1-2; D gene unclear. The CDR3 reads CASSIRQEDNYGYTF. The CDR3 DNA is TGTGCCAGTAGTATCAGGCAGGAAGATAACTATGGCTACACCTTC. Complete variable domain (other parts from reference TRBV19 and TRBJ1-2): DGGITQSPKYLFRKEGQNVTLSCEQNLNHDAMYWYRQDPGQGLRLIYYSQIVNDFQKGDIAEGYSVSREKKESFPLTVTSAQKNPTAFYLCASSIRQEDNYGYTFGSGTRLTVV.